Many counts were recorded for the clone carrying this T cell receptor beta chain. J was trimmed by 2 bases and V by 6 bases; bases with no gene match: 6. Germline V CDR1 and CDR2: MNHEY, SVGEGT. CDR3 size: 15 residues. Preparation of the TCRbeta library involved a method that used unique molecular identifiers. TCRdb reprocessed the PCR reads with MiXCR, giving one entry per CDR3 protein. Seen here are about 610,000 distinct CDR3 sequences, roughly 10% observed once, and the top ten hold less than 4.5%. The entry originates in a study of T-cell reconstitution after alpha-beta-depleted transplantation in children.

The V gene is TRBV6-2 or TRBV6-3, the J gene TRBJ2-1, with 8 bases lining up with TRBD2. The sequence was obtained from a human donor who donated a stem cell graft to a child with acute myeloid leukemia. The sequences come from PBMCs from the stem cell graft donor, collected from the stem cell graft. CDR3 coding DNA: TGTGCCAGCAGGATCGGGAGGGCCGCCTACAATGAGCAGTTCTTC. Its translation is CASRIGRAAYNEQFF.